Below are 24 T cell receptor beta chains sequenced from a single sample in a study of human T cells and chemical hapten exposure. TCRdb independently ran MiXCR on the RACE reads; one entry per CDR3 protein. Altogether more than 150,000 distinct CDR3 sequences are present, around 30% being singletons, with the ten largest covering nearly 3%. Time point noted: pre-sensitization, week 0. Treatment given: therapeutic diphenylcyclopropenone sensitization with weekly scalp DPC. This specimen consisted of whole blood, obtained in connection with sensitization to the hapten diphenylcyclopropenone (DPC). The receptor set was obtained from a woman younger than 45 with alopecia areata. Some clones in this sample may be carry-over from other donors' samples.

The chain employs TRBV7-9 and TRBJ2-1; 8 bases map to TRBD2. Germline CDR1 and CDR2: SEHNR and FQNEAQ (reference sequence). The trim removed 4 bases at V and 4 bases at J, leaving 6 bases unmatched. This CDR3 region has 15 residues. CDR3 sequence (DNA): TGTGCCAGCAGCTCAGCAACTAGCGGATACAATGAGCAGTTCTTC. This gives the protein CASSSATSGYNEQFF.

CDR3 sequence: CASAELALNTEAFF. As DNA, the CDR3 is TGTGCCAGCGCCGAGCTGGCTTTGAACACTGAAGCTTTCTTT. V is TRBV28 and J is TRBJ1-1, with D unresolved. This CDR3 has 14 amino acids. Germline V gives CDR1 MDHEN, CDR2 SYDVKM. The V and J ends lost 8 bases and 0 bases respectively, with 13 bases between them.

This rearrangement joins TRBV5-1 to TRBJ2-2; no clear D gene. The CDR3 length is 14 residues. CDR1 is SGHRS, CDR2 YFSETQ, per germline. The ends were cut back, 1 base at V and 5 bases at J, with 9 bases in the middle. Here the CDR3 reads CASSLSSWTGELFF. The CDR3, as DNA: TGCGCCAGCAGCTTGAGTAGCTGGACCGGGGAGCTGTTTTTT. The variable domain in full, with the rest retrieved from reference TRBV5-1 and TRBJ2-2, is KAGVTQTPRYLIKTRGQQVTLSCSPISGHRSVSWYQQTPGQGLQFLFEYFSETQRNKGNFPGRFSGRQFSNSRSEMNVSTLELGDSALYLCASSLSSWTGELFFGEGSRLTVL.

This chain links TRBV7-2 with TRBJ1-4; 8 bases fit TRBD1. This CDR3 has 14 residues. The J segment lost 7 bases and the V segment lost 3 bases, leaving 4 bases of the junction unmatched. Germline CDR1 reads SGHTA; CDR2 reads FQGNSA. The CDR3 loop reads CASSFGRGPEKLFF. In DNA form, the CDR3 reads TGTGCCAGCAGCTTCGGCAGGGGGCCTGAAAAACTGTTTTTT.

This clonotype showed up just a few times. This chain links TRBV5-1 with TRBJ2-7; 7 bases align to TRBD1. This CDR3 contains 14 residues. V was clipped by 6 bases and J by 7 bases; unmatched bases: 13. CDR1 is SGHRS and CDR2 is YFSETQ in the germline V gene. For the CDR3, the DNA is TGCGCCAGCACCCTAAACCGGGACAGTCAAGAGCAGTACTTC. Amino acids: CASTLNRDSQEQYF.

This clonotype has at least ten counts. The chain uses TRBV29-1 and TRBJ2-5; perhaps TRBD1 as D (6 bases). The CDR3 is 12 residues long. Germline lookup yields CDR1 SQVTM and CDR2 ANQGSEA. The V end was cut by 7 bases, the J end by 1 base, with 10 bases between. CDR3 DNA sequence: TGCAGCGCTGGACAGTTCCAAGAGACCCAGTACTTC. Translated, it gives CSAGQFQETQYF.

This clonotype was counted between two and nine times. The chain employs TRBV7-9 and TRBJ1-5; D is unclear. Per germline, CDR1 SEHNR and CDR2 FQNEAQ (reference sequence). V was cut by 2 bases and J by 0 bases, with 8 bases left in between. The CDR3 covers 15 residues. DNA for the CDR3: TGTGCCAGCAGCTTACTCCGGAATAGCAATCAGCCCCAGCATTTT. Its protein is CASSLLRNSNQPQHF.

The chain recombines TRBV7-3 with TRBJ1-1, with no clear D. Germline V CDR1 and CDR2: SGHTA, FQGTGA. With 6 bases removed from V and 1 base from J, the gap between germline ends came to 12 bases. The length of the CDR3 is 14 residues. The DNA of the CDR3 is TGTGCCAGCAGACGAACATCGGAGAACACTGAAGCTTTCTTT. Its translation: CASRRTSENTEAFF.

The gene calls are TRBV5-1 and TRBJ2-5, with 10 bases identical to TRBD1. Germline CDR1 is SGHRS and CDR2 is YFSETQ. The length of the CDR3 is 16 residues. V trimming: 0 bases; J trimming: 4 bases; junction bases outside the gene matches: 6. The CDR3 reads CASSLAAGQGLETQYF. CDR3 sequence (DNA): TGCGCCAGCAGCTTGGCCGCGGGACAGGGGTTAGAGACCCAGTACTTC.

The CDR3 loop is CASSSLHRNQETQYF. The DNA for the CDR3 is TGTGCCAGCAGTTCCCTTCACAGAAACCAAGAGACCCAGTACTTC. The chain has TRBV28 and TRBJ2-5; D is uncertain. The CDR3 spans 15 residues. V was pared by 4 bases and J by 0 bases, with 12 bases between. Germline V CDR1 and CDR2: MDHEN, SYDVKM.

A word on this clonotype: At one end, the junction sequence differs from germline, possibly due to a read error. The CDR3 DNA reads as TGTGCCAGCACCTTCCCGGGAGCCCAGCGAGATGGCTACGCCTTC. It translates to CASTFPGAQRDGYAF. The chain carries TRBV7-9 and TRBJ1-2; no clear D. In germline, CDR1 is SEHNR, CDR2 FQNEAQ (reference sequence). The CDR3 totals 15 residues.

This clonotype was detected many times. CDR3 sequence (DNA): TGTGCCACCAGTCCTCCGACAGGGACGGCAGATACGCAGTATTTT. Encoded protein: CATSPPTGTADTQYF. This rearrangement joins TRBV24-1 to TRBJ2-3; 7 bases agree with TRBD1. CDR1 and CDR2 (germline): KGHDR, SFDVKD. V gave up 6 bases and J gave up 4 bases; unmatched junction bases: 9. This CDR3 has 15 residues.

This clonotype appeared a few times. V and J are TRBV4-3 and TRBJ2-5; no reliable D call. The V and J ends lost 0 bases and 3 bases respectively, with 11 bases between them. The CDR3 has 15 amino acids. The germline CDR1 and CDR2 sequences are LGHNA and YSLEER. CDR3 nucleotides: TGCGCCAGCAGCCAAGATCGGTACTGGAAAGAGACCCAGTACTTC. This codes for CASSQDRYWKETQYF.

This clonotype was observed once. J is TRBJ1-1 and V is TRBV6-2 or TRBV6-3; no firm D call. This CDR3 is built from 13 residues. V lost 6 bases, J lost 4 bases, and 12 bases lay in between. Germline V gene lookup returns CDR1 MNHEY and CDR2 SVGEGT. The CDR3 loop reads CASSIDWRTEAFF. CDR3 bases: TGTGCCAGCAGCATCGATTGGCGCACTGAAGCTTTCTTT.

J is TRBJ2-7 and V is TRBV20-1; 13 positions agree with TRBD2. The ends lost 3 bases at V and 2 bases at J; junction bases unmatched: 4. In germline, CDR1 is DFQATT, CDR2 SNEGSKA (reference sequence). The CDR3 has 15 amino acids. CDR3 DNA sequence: TGCAGTGCTAGGGAACTAGCGGGAGGGCCCTACGAGCAGTACTTC. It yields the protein CSARELAGGPYEQYF.

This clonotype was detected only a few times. CDR3 nucleotide sequence: TGTGCCAGCAGCCACCGGGACAGCAATCAGCCCCAGCATTTT. Translated, it gives CASSHRDSNQPQHF. V usage is TRBV3-1 and J usage is TRBJ1-5; D possibly corresponds to TRBD1 (5 bases). Trimming left V 3 bases short and J 1 base short, with 7 bases between. This CDR3 contains 14 residues. Germline-derived CDR1 and CDR2 are LGHDT and YNNKEL (reference sequence).

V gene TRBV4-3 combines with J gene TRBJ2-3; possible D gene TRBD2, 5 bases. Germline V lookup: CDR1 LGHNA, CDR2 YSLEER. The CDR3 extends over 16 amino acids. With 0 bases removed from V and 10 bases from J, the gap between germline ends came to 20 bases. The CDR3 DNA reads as TGCGCCAGCAGCCAAGACTCCGCGGGCTCCAGAAGGCCGCAGTATTTT. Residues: CASSQDSAGSRRPQYF.

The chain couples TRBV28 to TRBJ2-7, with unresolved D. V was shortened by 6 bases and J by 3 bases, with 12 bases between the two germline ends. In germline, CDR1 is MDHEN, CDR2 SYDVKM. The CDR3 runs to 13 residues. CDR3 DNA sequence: TGTGCCAGCAGGTCCGGGCCCCGCTACGAGCAGTACTTC. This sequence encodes CASRSGPRYEQYF.

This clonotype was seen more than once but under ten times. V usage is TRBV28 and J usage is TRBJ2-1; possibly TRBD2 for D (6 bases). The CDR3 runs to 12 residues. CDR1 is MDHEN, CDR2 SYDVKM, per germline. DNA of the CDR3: TGTACTAGCAAGGGAGCCTACAATGAGCAGTTCTTC. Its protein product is CTSKGAYNEQFF.

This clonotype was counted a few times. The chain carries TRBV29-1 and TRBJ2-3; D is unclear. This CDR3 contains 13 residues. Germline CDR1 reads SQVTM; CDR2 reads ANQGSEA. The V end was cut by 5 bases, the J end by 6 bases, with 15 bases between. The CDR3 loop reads CSVSGRSKDTQYF. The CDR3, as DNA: TGCAGCGTTTCTGGTCGAAGTAAGGATACGCAGTATTTT.

Here the CDR3 DNA reads TGTGCCAGCAGGTCGACTAGCGGGAGCGGTTTTAGTGGCGCAGATACGCAGTATTTT. This encodes CASRSTSGSGFSGADTQYF. V gene TRBV12-3 or TRBV12-4 combines with J gene TRBJ2-3, with 12 bases lining up with TRBD2. This CDR3 is built from 19 residues. V was clipped by 6 bases and J by 4 bases; unmatched bases: 17.

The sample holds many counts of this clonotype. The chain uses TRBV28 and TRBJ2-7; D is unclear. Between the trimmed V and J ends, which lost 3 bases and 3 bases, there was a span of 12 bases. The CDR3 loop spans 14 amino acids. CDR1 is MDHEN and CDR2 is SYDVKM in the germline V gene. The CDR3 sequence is CASSLGIGIYEQYF. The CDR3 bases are TGTGCCAGCAGTTTGGGTATAGGGATCTACGAGCAGTACTTC.

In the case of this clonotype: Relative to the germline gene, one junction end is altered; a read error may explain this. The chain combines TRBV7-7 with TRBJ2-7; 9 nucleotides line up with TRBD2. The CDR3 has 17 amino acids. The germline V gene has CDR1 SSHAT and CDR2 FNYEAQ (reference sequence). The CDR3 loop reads CASSLTGTSYLPYEQYF. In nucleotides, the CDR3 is TGTGCTAGCAGCTTAACCGGGACTAGCTATCTCCCCTACGAGCAGTACTTC.

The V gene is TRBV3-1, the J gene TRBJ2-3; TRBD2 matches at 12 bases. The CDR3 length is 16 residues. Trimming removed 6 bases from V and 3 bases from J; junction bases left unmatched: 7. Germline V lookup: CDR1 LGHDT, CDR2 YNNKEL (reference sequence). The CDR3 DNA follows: TGTGCCAGCAGTCTTGGACTAGCGGGAAGGACAGATACGCAGTATTTT. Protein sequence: CASSLGLAGRTDTQYF.